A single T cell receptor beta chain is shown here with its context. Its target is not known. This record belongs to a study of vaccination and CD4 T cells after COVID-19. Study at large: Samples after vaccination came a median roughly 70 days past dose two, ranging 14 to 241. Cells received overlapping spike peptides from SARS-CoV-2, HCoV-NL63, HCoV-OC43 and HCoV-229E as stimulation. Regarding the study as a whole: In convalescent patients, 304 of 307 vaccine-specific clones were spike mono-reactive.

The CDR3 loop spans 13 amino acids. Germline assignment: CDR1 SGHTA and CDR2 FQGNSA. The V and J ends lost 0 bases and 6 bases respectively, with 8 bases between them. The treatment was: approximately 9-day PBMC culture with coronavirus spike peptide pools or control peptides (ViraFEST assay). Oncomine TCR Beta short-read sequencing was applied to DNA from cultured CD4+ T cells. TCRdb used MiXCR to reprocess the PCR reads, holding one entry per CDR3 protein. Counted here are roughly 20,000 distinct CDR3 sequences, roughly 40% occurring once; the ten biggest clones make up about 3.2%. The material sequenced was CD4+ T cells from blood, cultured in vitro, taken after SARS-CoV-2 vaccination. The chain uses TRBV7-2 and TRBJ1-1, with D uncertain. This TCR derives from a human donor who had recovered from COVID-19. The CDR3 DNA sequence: TGTGCCAGCAGCTTAGCCACAGCGGCTGAAGCTTTCTTT. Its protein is CASSLATAAEAFF.